This entry concerns a single TCR beta chain. This sample is drawn from a study of blood T cell repertoires in COVID-19. The overall study: The study drew acute and convalescent COVID-19 samples from the United States, Italy and Spain. Sources were T cells, B-cell-depleted T cells, or PBMCs; the material itself was cDNA or gDNA.

Original handling: Reference gene primer amplification gave estimated nucleated cell counts. Sequenced by immunoSEQ multiplex PCR; TCRdb stores in-frame clones only, minus some. V and J calls and clone size are copied from that table; D and trimming were computed from the DNA. The sample shows 200,000 to 300,000 clones, about nine tenths of them seen only once. This CDR3 spans 14 amino acids. CDR1 is SGHVS, CDR2 FQNEAQ, per germline. Trimming left V 3 bases short and J 4 bases short, with 13 bases between. V gene TRBV7-8 combines with J gene TRBJ2-7, with TRBD1 as a possible D gene (6 bases). Source material: peripheral blood. The sequence was obtained from a man aged 60 to 75 who had recovered from COVID-19. This CDR3 reads CASSFLGAGYEQYV. The CDR3, as DNA: TGTGCCAGCAGCTTTCTGGGGGCCGGGTACGAGCAGTACGTC.